This TCR beta chain was profiled in a study of blood T cell repertoires in COVID-19 (dated by TCRdb to 2020 to 2022). Some background on the complete study: Samples covering the acute and convalescent phases of COVID-19 were provided by collaborators in the United States, Italy and Spain. The repertoires were released in a freely available public database intended as a resource for research on the immune response to SARS-CoV-2. The samples were drawn from the first 160 participants of the ongoing ImmuneRACE study and from some 1,300 subjects provided by 6 global collaborators. Nearly every sample came with metadata listing a de-identified subject ID, COVID-19 status, age in years and sex. Deeply sampled blood TCRbeta repertoires from subjects exposed to, actively infected with, or recovered from COVID-19 were included in the dataset. The material from the prospective study consisted of cDNA or gDNA derived from T cells, B-cell-depleted T cells, or PBMCs. Where available, HLA class I and class II types were obtained from metadata supplied by the sample provider rather than from assay-based typing.

Beyond this particular receptor, the publication reports: The quantity of clinical and demographic metadata differed by source and by participant and was supplied without curation.

Unmatched junction bases come to 2, with V trimmed by 5 bases and J by 0 bases. The germline V gene supplies CDR1 MNHEY and CDR2 SVGEGT. Counted from cysteine to phenylalanine, this CDR3 has 14 amino acids. Of all the DNA, just the CDR3 is kept, 42 bases in frame from base 1. The collaborating institutions used their own protocols to collect whole blood in K2EDTA tubes. For TCRbeta analysis, collaborator samples were shipped as frozen whole blood, as isolated PBMCs, or as DNA extracted from either sample type. TCRbeta CDR3 regions were amplified from genomic DNA using the immunoSEQ Assay, a bias-controlled multiplex PCR. The published analysis was carried out like this. Within the assay, amplification of reference gene primers was used to estimate how many nucleated cells each sample contained. To quantify the absolute abundance of each unique TCRbeta CDR3 rearrangement, sequence reads were collapsed and filtered. Productive Simpson clonality was computed per sample as the square root of Simpson's diversity index over productive rearrangements. In its TCRdb copy, this immuneACCESS table keeps in-frame sequences only and misses some clones. Where compared with another copy, unresolved V genes explain less than half of these, and the others have no known cause. V and J calls and clone size come straight from that table; D and trimming were deduced from the DNA. Present in this sample are about 140,000 clones, 85% to 90% of which were seen just once. 1.5% to 1.7% of the sample goes to the ten largest clones.

Points on this clone: Its antigen is unknown. One base away there is no much larger clone; base qualities are not given.

This TCR was recovered from a woman aged 60 to 75 with acute or convalescent COVID-19. The sample consisted of peripheral blood. This receptor chain uses TRBV6-2 or TRBV6-3 and TRBJ2-3; TRBD2 matches 7 bases in the middle. The CDR3: CASSPGLSTDTQYF. In nucleotides, the sequence is TGTGCCAGCAGTCCGGGACTAAGCACAGATACGCAGTATTTT.